The next 27 T cell receptor beta chains were all read from a single sample in a study of blood T cell repertoires in COVID-19. Only in-frame clones appear in the TCRdb table, and some are missing; sequencing was by immunoSEQ multiplex PCR. Here the sample spans some 140,000 clones, roughly 81% being singletons. Sequenced: peripheral blood. These receptors all come from a human donor in a cohort sampled during active COVID-19.

The chain carries TRBV7-9 and TRBJ1-1; the D gene is possibly TRBD1 (6 bases). CDR1 is SEHNR and CDR2 is FQNEAQ in the germline V gene (reference sequence). The CDR3 is made up of 14 amino acids. V shed 3 bases and J shed 5 bases, with 13 bases lying between them. The CDR3 spells CASSFSGQGTEAFF. The CDR3 DNA follows: TGTGCCAGCAGCTTCTCGGGACAAGGAACTGAAGCTTTCTTT.

The V and J genes are TRBV2 and TRBJ2-5; TRBD1 agrees at 7 bases. J was trimmed by 5 bases and V by 8 bases; bases with no gene match: 11. Germline CDR1 and CDR2: SNHLY and FYNNEI. The CDR3 extends over 14 amino acids. DNA of the CDR3: TGTGCCAGCTACGATAGACAGGGCGGCGAGACCCAGTACTTC. Translation gives CASYDRQGGETQYF.

V is TRBV25-1 and J is TRBJ1-3; 7 nucleotides agree with TRBD1. Per the germline V gene, CDR1 is MGHDK and CDR2 is SYGVNS. The CDR3 has 18 amino acids. J lost 0 bases, V lost 3 bases, and 11 bases had no gene match. The CDR3 region is CASSDPAGGTASGNTIYF. The CDR3 DNA reads TGTGCCAGCAGTGACCCCGCGGGTGGGACAGCCTCTGGAAACACCATATATTTT.

To note about this clone: A much larger clone lies a single base off, so this may be a read error. The chain carries TRBV7-9 and TRBJ1-1; D call uncertain. This CDR3 comprises 12 residues. Germline CDR1 SEHNR, CDR2 FQNEAQ (reference sequence). The V gene lost 2 bases and the J gene lost 5 bases, with 6 bases spanning the gap. CDR3 bases: TGTGCCAGCAGCTTATTCGGGACTGAAGCTTTCTTT. Its protein is CASSLFGTEAFF.

The chain couples TRBV5-6 to TRBJ2-5; tentative D call: TRBD2 (5 bases). V lost 6 bases, J lost 2 bases, and 11 bases lay in between. Germline V gene sequence: CDR1 SGHDT, CDR2 YYEEEE. The CDR3 sequence is 13 residues long. In nucleotides, the CDR3 is TGTGCCAGCAACCCGAGGGTACAAGAGACCCAGTACTTC. Translated, it gives CASNPRVQETQYF.

V usage is TRBV30 and J usage is TRBJ2-7; 8 nucleotides match TRBD1. The CDR3 covers 12 residues. Trimming at V came to 4 bases and at J to 6 bases, leaving 5 bases not matched to a gene. Per germline, CDR1 GTSNPN and CDR2 SVGIG (reference sequence). The CDR3 DNA sequence: TGTGCCTGGACGACCCAGGGGGCCGAGCAGTACTTC. This sequence encodes CAWTTQGAEQYF.

The chain links TRBV10-3 to TRBJ1-3; perhaps TRBD1 as D (6 bases). The CDR3 is 13 residues long. V was trimmed by 7 bases and J by 2 bases, leaving 9 bases between them. Germline V CDR1 and CDR2: ENHRY, SYGVKD. CDR3 region: CAITGGTGNTIYF. The CDR3 DNA reads TGTGCCATCACGGGGGGCACTGGAAACACCATATATTTT.

This clone has just one count. The chain combines TRBV6-6 with TRBJ1-2, with a tentative D call TRBD1 (6 bases). The CDR3 contains 16 residues. V gave up 6 bases and J gave up 3 bases, with 20 bases separating them. Germline lookup yields CDR1 MNHNY and CDR2 SVGAGI (reference sequence). CDR3 loop: CASSSWAGAAYYGYTF. The CDR3 DNA reads as TGTGCCAGCAGCTCCTGGGCGGGGGCGGCGTACTATGGCTACACCTTC.

The rearrangement joins TRBV7-9 to TRBJ2-7; 11 nucleotides agree with TRBD1. The V and J ends lost 7 bases and 5 bases, in that order; junction bases with no gene match: 7. The CDR3 runs 14 residues. Germline V CDR1 and CDR2: SEHNR, FQNEAQ (reference sequence). The CDR3 sequence is CASTEDRGLHEQYF. CDR3 sequence (DNA): TGTGCCAGCACCGAGGACAGGGGGCTCCACGAGCAGTACTTC.

This clone was recorded only once. This rearrangement joins TRBV9 to TRBJ1-2, with D maybe TRBD1 (6 bases). This CDR3 has 14 amino acids. Trimming left V 0 bases short and J 8 bases short, with 14 bases between. Germline CDR1 reads SGDLS; CDR2 reads YYNGEE. CDR3 sequence: CASSVAMKGEGYTF. CDR3 in DNA: TGTGCCAGCAGCGTAGCTATGAAGGGGGAAGGCTACACCTTC.

The V gene is TRBV29-1, the J gene TRBJ1-2, with D unresolved. V was cut by 1 base and J by 1 base, with 7 bases left in between. CDR3 length: 13 residues. Germline V gene data show CDR1 as SQVTM and CDR2 as ANQGSEA. The CDR3 spells CSVEASDNYGYTF. The CDR3 DNA reads as TGCAGCGTTGAAGCCTCAGATAACTATGGCTACACCTTC.

V and J are TRBV5-4 and TRBJ2-7; 7 nucleotides agree with TRBD1. Germline V gene data show CDR1 as SGHNT and CDR2 as YYREEE (reference sequence). The V segment lost 4 bases and the J segment 4 bases; nucleotides outside the gene matches: 8. This CDR3 spans 14 amino acids. CDR3 sequence reads: CASSPGTAPYEQYF. The CDR3 nucleotides read TGTGCCAGCAGCCCCGGGACAGCGCCGTACGAGCAGTACTTC.

The chain employs TRBV6-6 and TRBJ1-5, with TRBD1 matching over 8 bases. The V gene's germline CDR1 is MNHNY and CDR2 SVGAGI (reference sequence). The length of the CDR3 is 17 residues. After removal of 5 bases from V and 2 bases from J, the junction contained 11 bases not matched to a gene. The CDR3 nucleotides read TGTGCCAGCAGTCCTTCCCAGGGGGCGGGGGGCAATCAGCCCCAGCATTTT. This encodes CASSPSQGAGGNQPQHF.

V gene TRBV30 combines with J gene TRBJ1-2; D is undetermined. The CDR3 has 14 residues. Between the trimmed V and J ends, which lost 0 bases and 5 bases, there was a span of 13 bases. Germline V gene data show CDR1 as GTSNPN and CDR2 as SVGIG (reference sequence). CDR3 sequence (DNA): TGTGCCTGGAGTGTATTGGGTACGGGATATGGCTACACCTTC. This sequence encodes CAWSVLGTGYGYTF.

The V gene is TRBV27, the J gene TRBJ1-1; tentative D call: TRBD1 (6 bases). Trimming cost V 5 bases and J 0 bases, with 16 bases left between them. The germline V gene has CDR1 MNHEY and CDR2 SMNVEV (reference sequence). The CDR3 covers 16 residues. The CDR3 region has the DNA TGTGCCAGCAGTCCCCGGGGGGGGCGCGTGAACACTGAAGCTTTCTTT. Its protein product is CASSPRGGRVNTEAFF.

V and J are TRBV18 and TRBJ1-5; tentatively, D is TRBD1 (6 bases). This CDR3 spans 18 amino acids. Germline CDR1 KGHSH, CDR2 LQKENI. Trimming removed 3 bases from V and 1 base from J, with 19 bases in between. DNA for the CDR3: TGTGCCAGCTCACCTTTCCAGGGGAACGTAGGGAGCAATCAGCCCCAGCATTTT. This encodes CASSPFQGNVGSNQPQHF.

J is TRBJ1-1 and V is TRBV27; no reliable D call. CDR3 length: 14 amino acids. Germline V CDR1 and CDR2: MNHEY, SMNVEV (reference sequence). Trimming pared 5 bases from V and 2 bases from J, leaving 12 bases between. This CDR3 reads CASSITTGNTEAFF. CDR3 nucleotides: TGTGCCAGCAGTATCACGACGGGTAACACTGAAGCTTTCTTT.

The chain employs TRBV6-5 and TRBJ1-1; D not certain. This CDR3 comprises 13 residues. Germline CDR1 reads MNHEY; CDR2 reads SVGAGI. V shed 4 bases and J shed 7 bases, with 13 bases lying between them. This CDR3 is CASSSSTGSEAFF. The CDR3 DNA reads TGTGCCAGCAGTTCCTCGACCGGGAGTGAAGCTTTCTTT.

The chain has TRBV19 and TRBJ1-1; 7 bases map to TRBD1. V was pared by 5 bases and J by 0 bases, with 12 bases of the junction left unmatched. The germline V gene has CDR1 LNHDA and CDR2 SQIVND (reference sequence). The CDR3 spans 17 residues. The CDR3 reads CASSETGQVNLNTEAFF. The CDR3 DNA is TGTGCCAGTAGTGAAACCGGACAGGTCAATCTGAACACTGAAGCTTTCTTT.

The chain carries TRBV3-1 (or the pseudogene TRBV3-2) and TRBJ1-4, with D unclear. Looked up from germline, CDR1 is LGHDT and CDR2 is YNNKEL (reference sequence). The CDR3 has 14 residues. V lost 4 bases, J lost 5 bases, and 11 bases lay in between. For the CDR3, the DNA is TGTGCCAGCAGCCGTGACGGGATCAATGAAAAACTGTTTTTT. Protein: CASSRDGINEKLFF.

Note on this clone: The same CDR3 also results from other DNA sequences found in this sample. The J gene is TRBJ2-7, the V gene TRBV12-3 or TRBV12-4; TRBD2 might be the D (5 bases). Trimming removed 2 bases at V and 3 bases at J, with 5 bases between. This CDR3 contains 12 residues. This chain's CDR3 is CASSLTSYEQYF. The CDR3 coding sequence is TGTGCCAGCAGTTTAACTAGCTACGAGCAGTACTTC.

The chain has TRBV19 and TRBJ1-1; 7 bases are a match to TRBD1. The germline gives CDR1 LNHDA, CDR2 SQIVND (reference sequence). With 6 bases clipped from V and 4 bases from J, the junction kept 14 bases outside the gene matches. CDR3 size: 16 residues. The CDR3 coding sequence is TGTGCCAGTAGCTTCACAGAGACAGGGCCGAGCACTGAAGCTTTCTTT. Translating it yields CASSFTETGPSTEAFF.

V is TRBV28 and J is TRBJ1-5; D possibly corresponds to TRBD1 (5 bases). This CDR3 has 14 amino acids. V lost 7 bases and J 4 bases, leaving 14 bases between the germline ends. Looked up from germline, CDR1 is MDHEN and CDR2 is SYDVKM. The DNA for the CDR3 is TGTGCCAGCATGAGCGGGGGTACAAATCAGCCCCAGCATTTT. Amino acid sequence: CASMSGGTNQPQHF. Full variable domain (remainder filled in from reference TRBV28 and TRBJ1-5): DVKVTQSSRYLVKRTGEKVFLECVQDMDHENMFWYRQDPGLGLRLIYFSYDVKMKEKGDIPEGYSVSREKKERFSLILESASTNQTSMYLCASMSGGTNQPQHFGDGTRLSIL.

This sequence joins TRBV6-5 and TRBJ1-5; 7 positions agree with TRBD1. Trimming cost V 5 bases and J 0 bases; bases outside gene matches: 4. Germline V gene data show CDR1 as MNHEY and CDR2 as SVGAGI. This CDR3 comprises 15 residues. The CDR3 reads CASSLQGLSNQPQHF. The DNA of the CDR3 is TGTGCCAGCAGTCTACAGGGGCTTAGCAATCAGCCCCAGCATTTT.

V is TRBV6-6 and J is TRBJ2-7; D might be TRBD1 (7 bases). The CDR3 length is 15 residues. Germline loops: CDR1 MNHNY, CDR2 SVGAGI (reference sequence). Trimming removed 5 bases at V and 3 bases at J, with 17 bases between. CDR3 bases: TGTGCCAGCAGTAACAGGGGAGGTTTGGACTACGAGCAGTACTTC. This codes for CASSNRGGLDYEQYF.

Only one count was recorded for this clone. The chain employs TRBV5-1 and TRBJ1-1; 8 positions match TRBD1. V was pared by 0 bases and J by 8 bases, with 6 bases of the junction left unmatched. The CDR3 has 14 residues. Germline loops: CDR1 SGHRS, CDR2 YFSETQ. The CDR3 coding sequence is TGCGCCAGCAGCTTGGGCGGGACAGGCATCGAAGCTTTCTTT. It translates to CASSLGGTGIEAFF.

The rearrangement uses TRBV7-6 and TRBJ2-1; D possibly corresponds to TRBD2 (6 bases). This CDR3 comprises 11 residues. V lost 5 bases, J lost 9 bases, and 8 bases lay in between. Germline values: CDR1 SGHVS, CDR2 FNYEAQ. CDR3 DNA sequence: TGTGCCAGCAGCATGGGACTTGAGCAGTTCTTC. The encoded protein is CASSMGLEQFF.